The 7 T cell receptor beta chains given below trace back to one sample, sequenced in a study of a mutant IDH1 vaccine in newly diagnosed glioma. Time point of the sample: week 5, during vaccination. The investigators gave 300 ug of mutant IDH1 20-mer peptide in each vaccine dose, together with topical imiquimod. This table comes from immunoSEQ multiplex PCR, and its TCRdb copy is limited to in-frame clones, with some not included. The table includes 25,000 to 30,000 clones, under 85% detected once. These receptors have no identified antigens. Here the sequenced sample was PBMCs, taken from a glioma patient whose treatment included an IDH1 peptide vaccine. These receptors originate from a man aged 35-49 years with glioma. Some clones in this sample may be carry-over from other donors' samples.

This clone was seen just once. The chain recombines TRBV18 with TRBJ1-1; 9 nucleotides align to TRBD1. Germline CDR1 reads KGHSH; CDR2 reads LQKENI. With 3 bases clipped from V and 1 base from J, the junction kept 6 bases outside the gene matches. This CDR3 spans 16 amino acids. CDR3 nucleotide sequence: TGTGCCAGCTCACCCCGACAGGGGGATACGAACACTGAAGCTTTCTTT. This translates into CASSPRQGDTNTEAFF.

A few counts support this clone. This chain uses TRBV11-2 with TRBJ1-6; 10 positions agree with TRBD1. V gave up 3 bases and J gave up 10 bases; unmatched junction bases: 9. Per the germline V gene, CDR1 is SGHAT and CDR2 is FQNNGV. The CDR3 runs 16 residues. CDR3 in DNA: TGTGCCAGCAGCTTTTCCGGGACAGGGGTAGGCTCACCCCTCCACTTT. It translates to CASSFSGTGVGSPLHF.

The V and J genes are TRBV30 and TRBJ2-5; D tentatively reads TRBD1 or TRBD2 (6 bases each). This CDR3 is 12 amino acids long. Trimming shortened V by 5 bases and J by 4 bases, and 11 bases separated the two germline ends. Germline assignment: CDR1 GTSNPN and CDR2 SVGIG (reference sequence). The CDR3 protein is CAWRGPGETQYF. In nucleotides, the CDR3 is TGTGCCTGGCGGGGGCCGGGAGAGACCCAGTACTTC. Full variable domain (remainder filled in from reference TRBV30 and TRBJ2-5): SQTIHQWPATLVQPVGSPLSLECTVEGTSNPNLYWYRQAAGRGLQLLFYSVGIGQISSEVPQNLSASRPQDRQFILSSKKLLLSDSGFYLCAWRGPGETQYFGPGTRLLVL.

This chain uses TRBV5-4 with TRBJ2-3; 8 nucleotides line up with TRBD1. The germline CDR1 and CDR2 sequences are SGHNT and YYREEE (reference sequence). The CDR3 has 15 amino acids. V lost 1 base and J lost 3; bases outside the gene matches: 4. In DNA form, the CDR3 reads TGTGCCAGCAGCTTGAAGGACAGGGTGACAGATACGCAGTATTTT. It yields the protein CASSLKDRVTDTQYF.

J is TRBJ1-6 and V is TRBV6-6, with 7 bases that match TRBD1. This CDR3 region has 12 residues. V dropped 6 bases and J dropped 12; count of bases not matched to a gene: 5. Germline V gene data show CDR1 as MNHNY and CDR2 as SVGAGI (reference sequence). This chain's CDR3 is CASRTGNQPLHF. CDR3 nucleotide sequence: TGTGCCAGCAGGACAGGGAACCAACCCCTCCACTTT.

This clone occurred a few times. The chain carries TRBV28 and TRBJ2-7; the D gene is possibly TRBD1 (6 bases). V dropped 8 bases and J dropped 4 bases, with 12 bases sitting between them. The CDR3 has 12 residues. Germline V lookup: CDR1 MDHEN, CDR2 SYDVKM. In DNA, the CDR3 is TGTGCCAGCGGGCTGACAGGTTACGAGCAGTACTTC. Protein sequence: CASGLTGYEQYF.

This chain joins TRBV19 and TRBJ1-6, with TRBD1 matching over 7 bases. CDR3 length: 17 residues. Per germline, CDR1 LNHDA and CDR2 SQIVND (reference sequence). The J segment lost 0 bases and the V segment lost 5 bases, leaving 7 bases of the junction unmatched. The CDR3 DNA reads TGTGCCAGTAGTTCCCGGACAGGTTTCTCCTATAATTCACCCCTCCACTTT. Its protein product is CASSSRTGFSYNSPLHF. Variable domain in full (rest from reference TRBV19 and TRBJ1-6): DGGITQSPKYLFRKEGQNVTLSCEQNLNHDAMYWYRQDPGQGLRLIYYSQIVNDFQKGDIAEGYSVSREKKESFPLTVTSAQKNPTAFYLCASSSRTGFSYNSPLHFGNGTRLTVT.